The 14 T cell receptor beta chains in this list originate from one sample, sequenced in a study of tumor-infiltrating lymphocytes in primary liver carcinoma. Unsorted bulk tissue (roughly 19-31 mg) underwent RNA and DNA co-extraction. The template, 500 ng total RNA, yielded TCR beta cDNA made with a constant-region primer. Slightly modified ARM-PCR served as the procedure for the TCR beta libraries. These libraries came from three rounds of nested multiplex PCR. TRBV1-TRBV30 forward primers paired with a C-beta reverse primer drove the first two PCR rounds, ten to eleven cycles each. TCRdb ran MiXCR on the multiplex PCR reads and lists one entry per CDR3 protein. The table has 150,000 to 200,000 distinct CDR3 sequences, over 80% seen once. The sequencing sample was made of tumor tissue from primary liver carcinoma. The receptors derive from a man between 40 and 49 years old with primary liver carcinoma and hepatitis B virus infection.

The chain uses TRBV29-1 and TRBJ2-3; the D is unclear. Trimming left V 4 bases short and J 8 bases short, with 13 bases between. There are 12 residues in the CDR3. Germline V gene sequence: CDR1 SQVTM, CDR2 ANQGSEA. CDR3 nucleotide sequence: TGCAGCGTTGCTGCCAATGAGGCTACGCAGTATTTT. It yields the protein CSVAANEATQYF.

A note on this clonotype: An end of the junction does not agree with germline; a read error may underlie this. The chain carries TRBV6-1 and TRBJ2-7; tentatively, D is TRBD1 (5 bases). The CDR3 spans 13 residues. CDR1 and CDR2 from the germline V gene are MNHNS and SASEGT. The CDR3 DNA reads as TGTACCAGCAGTGAAAGACAGACCTACGAGCTGTACTTC. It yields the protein CTSSERQTYELYF.

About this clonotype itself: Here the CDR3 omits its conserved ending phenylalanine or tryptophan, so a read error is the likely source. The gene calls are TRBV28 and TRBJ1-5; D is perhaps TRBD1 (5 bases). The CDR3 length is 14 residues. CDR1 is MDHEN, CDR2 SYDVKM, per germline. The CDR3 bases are TGTGCCCGCAGTTTGACGGGGGGAACGCAGCCTCAGCATATT. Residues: CARSLTGGTQPQHI.

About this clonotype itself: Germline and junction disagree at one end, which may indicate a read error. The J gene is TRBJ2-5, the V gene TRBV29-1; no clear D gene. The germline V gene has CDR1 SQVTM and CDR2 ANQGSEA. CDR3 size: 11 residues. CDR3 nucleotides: TGCAGCGTTGTATTGGCAGAGACCCAGTATTTC. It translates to CSVVLAETQYF. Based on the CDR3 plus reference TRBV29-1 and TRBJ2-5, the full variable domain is SAVISQKPSRDICQRGTSLTIQCQVDSQVTMMFWYRQQPGQSLTLIATANQGSEATYESGFVIDKFPISRPNLTFSTLTVSNMSPEDSSIYLCSVVLAETQYFGPGTRLLVL.

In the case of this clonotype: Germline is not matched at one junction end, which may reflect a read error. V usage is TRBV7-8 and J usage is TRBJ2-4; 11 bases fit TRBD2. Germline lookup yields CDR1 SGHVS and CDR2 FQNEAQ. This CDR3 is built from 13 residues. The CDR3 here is CTSSLAGGNIQYF. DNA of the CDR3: TGTACCAGCAGCTTAGCGGGGGGGAACATTCAGTACTTC.

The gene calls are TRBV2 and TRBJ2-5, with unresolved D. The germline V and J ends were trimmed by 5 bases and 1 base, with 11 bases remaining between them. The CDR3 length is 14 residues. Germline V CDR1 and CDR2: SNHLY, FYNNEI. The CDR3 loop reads CASSRGPSQETQYF. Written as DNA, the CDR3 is TGTGCCAGCAGTAGAGGTCCTAGCCAAGAGACCCAGTACTTC.

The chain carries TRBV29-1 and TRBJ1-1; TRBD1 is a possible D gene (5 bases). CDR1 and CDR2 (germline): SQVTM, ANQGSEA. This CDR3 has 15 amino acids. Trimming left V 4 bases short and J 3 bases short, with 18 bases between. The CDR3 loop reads CSVAGHWGMYTEAFF. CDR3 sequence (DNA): TGCAGCGTTGCAGGGCACTGGGGGATGTACACTGAAGCTTTCTTT.

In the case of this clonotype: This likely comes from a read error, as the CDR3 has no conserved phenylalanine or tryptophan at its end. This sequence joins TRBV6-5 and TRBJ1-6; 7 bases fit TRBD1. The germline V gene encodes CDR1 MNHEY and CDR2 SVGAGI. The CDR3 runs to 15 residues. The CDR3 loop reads CVSGVEQGWFLPLHL. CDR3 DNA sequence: TGTGTCAGCGGGGTTGAACAGGGGTGGTTTTTACCCCTCCACCTT.

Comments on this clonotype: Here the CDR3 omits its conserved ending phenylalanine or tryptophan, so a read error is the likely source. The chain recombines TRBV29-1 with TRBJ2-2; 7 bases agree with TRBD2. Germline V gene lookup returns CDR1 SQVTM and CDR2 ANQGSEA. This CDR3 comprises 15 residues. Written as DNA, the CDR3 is TGCAACGTTGTCACGGCGGGAGCGTACACCGGGGAGCTGTTTTAT. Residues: CNVVTAGAYTGELFY.

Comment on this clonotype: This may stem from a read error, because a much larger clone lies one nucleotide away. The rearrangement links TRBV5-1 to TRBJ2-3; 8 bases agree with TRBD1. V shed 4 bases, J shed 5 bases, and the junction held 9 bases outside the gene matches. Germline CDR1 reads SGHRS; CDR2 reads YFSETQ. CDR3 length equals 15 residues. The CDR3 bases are TGCGCCAGCAGCACTACAGGGGGTTCCGAAGATACGCAGTATTTT. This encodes CASSTTGGSEDTQYF.

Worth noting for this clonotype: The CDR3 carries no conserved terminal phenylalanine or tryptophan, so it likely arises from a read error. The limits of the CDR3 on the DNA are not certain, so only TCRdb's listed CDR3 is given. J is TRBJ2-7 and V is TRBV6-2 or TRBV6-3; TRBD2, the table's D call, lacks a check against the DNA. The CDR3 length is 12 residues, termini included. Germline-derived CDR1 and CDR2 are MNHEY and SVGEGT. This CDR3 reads CANSPNPINRRL.

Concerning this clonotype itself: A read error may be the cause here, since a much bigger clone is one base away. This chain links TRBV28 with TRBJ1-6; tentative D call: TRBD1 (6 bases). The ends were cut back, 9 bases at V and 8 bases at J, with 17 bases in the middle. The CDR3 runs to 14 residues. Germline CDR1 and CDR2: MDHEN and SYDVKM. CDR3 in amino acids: CARQSGAGDSPLHF. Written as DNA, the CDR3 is TGTGCCAGGCAGTCGGGGGCGGGAGATTCACCCCTCCACTTT.

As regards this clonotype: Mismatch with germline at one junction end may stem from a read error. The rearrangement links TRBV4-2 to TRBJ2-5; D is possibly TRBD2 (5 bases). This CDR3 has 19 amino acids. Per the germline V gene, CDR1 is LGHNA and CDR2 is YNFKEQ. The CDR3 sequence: CAISPSWASLTAFAETQYF. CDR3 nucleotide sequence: TGTGCCATCAGCCCCAGTTGGGCTAGCCTAACGGCCTTTGCAGAGACCCAGTACTTC.

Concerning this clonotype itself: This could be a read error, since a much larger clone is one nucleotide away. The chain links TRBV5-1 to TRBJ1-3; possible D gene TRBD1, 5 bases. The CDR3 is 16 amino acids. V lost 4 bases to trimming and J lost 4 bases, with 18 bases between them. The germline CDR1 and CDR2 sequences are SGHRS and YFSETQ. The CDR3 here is CASSPGTPDFGNTIYF. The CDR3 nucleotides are TGCGCCAGCAGCCCCGGGACCCCGGACTTCGGAAACACCATATATTTT. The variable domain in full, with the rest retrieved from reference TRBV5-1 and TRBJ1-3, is KAGVTQTPRYLIKTRGQQVTLSCSPISGHRSVSWYQQTPGQGLQFLFEYFSETQRNKGNFPGRFSGRQFSNSRSEMNVSTLELGDSALYLCASSPGTPDFGNTIYFGEGSWLTVV.